Below, 32 T cell receptor beta chains from the same sample are listed, as sequenced in a study of shared clonotypes between healthy human individuals. The data were produced by immunoSEQ multiplex PCR, yet TCRdb's version contains in-frame clones alone and is incomplete. The sample holds roughly 2.2 million clones, about 92% seen once. Sequencing was carried out using naive CD4+ T cells from PBMCs. Specified subset: CD45RA+ positively selected. The receptors originated from a man in his late teens or twenties in good health. Some clones in this sample may be carry-over from other donors' samples.

V usage is TRBV9 and J usage is TRBJ2-1; weak D call: TRBD2 (5 bases). CDR3 size: 16 residues. Germline loops: CDR1 SGDLS, CDR2 YYNGEE. Trimming left V 4 bases short and J 5 bases short, with 19 bases between. The CDR3 reads CASSPGPGEYDNEQFF. The DNA of the CDR3 is TGTGCCAGCAGCCCTGGCCCCGGGGAGTACGACAATGAGCAGTTCTTC. Full variable domain (missing parts from reference TRBV9 and TRBJ2-1): DSGVTQTPKHLITATGQRVTLRCSPRSGDLSVYWYQQSLDQGLQFLIQYYNGEERAKGNILERFSAQQFPDLHSELNLSSLELGDSALYFCASSPGPGEYDNEQFFGPGTRLTVL.

Here the CDR3 DNA reads TGCGCCTGCCGGTCTGGACAGCCTAATGAAAAACTGTTTTTT. Residues: CACRSGQPNEKLFF. The chain combines TRBV5-1 with TRBJ1-4; TRBD1 might be the D (6 bases). Germline lookup yields CDR1 SGHRS and CDR2 YFSETQ. CDR3 length: 14 amino acids. Trimming left V 10 bases short and J 3 bases short, with 16 bases between.

The rearrangement links TRBV18 to TRBJ2-6, with D unresolved. Germline CDR1 KGHSH, CDR2 LQKENI. The CDR3 sequence is 16 residues long. V was pared by 5 bases and J by 0 bases, with 11 bases between. This CDR3 reads CASSESTPSGANVLTF. The DNA of the CDR3 is TGTGCCAGCTCAGAGAGTACCCCCTCTGGGGCCAACGTCCTGACTTTC. Filled out from reference TRBV18 and TRBJ2-6, the complete variable domain reads NAGVMQNPRHLVRRRGQEARLRCSPMKGHSHVYWYRQLPEEGLKFMVYLQKENIIDESGMPKERFSAEFPKEGPSILRIQQVVRGDSAAYFCASSESTPSGANVLTFGAGSRLTVL.

Turning to this clone: Other DNA sequences of this sample code for an identical CDR3. The rearrangement uses TRBV19 and TRBJ1-5; D unresolved. Germline V lookup: CDR1 LNHDA, CDR2 SQIVND (reference sequence). This CDR3 comprises 13 residues. The V end was cut by 6 bases, the J end by 5 bases, with 11 bases between. The CDR3, as DNA: TGTGCCAGTAGCGATAGGGTTGATCAGCCCCAGCATTTT. Its translation: CASSDRVDQPQHF.

V usage is TRBV10-3 and J usage is TRBJ1-5; no definite D call. The ends were cut back, 11 bases at V and 3 bases at J, with 14 bases in the middle. The CDR3 has 13 residues. Germline-derived CDR1 and CDR2 are ENHRY and SYGVKD. This CDR3 is CASSDTNNQPQHF. The CDR3 region has the DNA TGTGCCTCGTCCGACACGAACAATCAGCCCCAGCATTTT.

V and J are TRBV18 and TRBJ1-1, with a weak D call TRBD1 (6 bases). V was shortened by 2 bases and J by 0 bases, with 13 bases between the two germline ends. CDR1 is KGHSH, CDR2 LQKENI, per germline. The CDR3 runs to 16 residues. The CDR3 loop reads CASSPFSTGMNTEAFF. CDR3 coding DNA: TGTGCCAGCTCACCATTTTCGACAGGCATGAACACTGAAGCTTTCTTT.

The chain uses TRBV9 and TRBJ1-1, with 7 bases lining up with TRBD1. This CDR3 spans 14 amino acids. Trimming took 2 bases from V and 0 from J; bases not matched to a gene: 1. Germline-derived CDR1 and CDR2 are SGDLS and YYNGEE. The CDR3: CASSVDRVNTEAFF. The CDR3 coding sequence is TGTGCCAGCAGCGTCGACAGGGTGAACACTGAAGCTTTCTTT.

The genes are TRBV6-5 and TRBJ2-5, with TRBD2 identical over 7 bases. With V trimmed by 5 bases and J by 10 bases, 10 bases remained unmatched. CDR3 length equals 13 residues. Germline values: CDR1 MNHEY, CDR2 SVGAGI. This CDR3 is CASSALGTMNQYF. As DNA, the CDR3 is TGTGCCAGCAGTGCCCTAGGGACTATGAACCAGTACTTC.

The chain joins TRBV18 to TRBJ1-1, with D uncertain. Trimming removed 0 bases at V and 3 bases at J, with 5 bases between. There are 13 residues in the CDR3. The germline CDR1 and CDR2 sequences are KGHSH and LQKENI. This CDR3 reads CASSPPEDTEAFF. CDR3 coding DNA: TGTGCCAGCTCACCACCTGAAGACACTGAAGCTTTCTTT.

This chain connects TRBV27 to TRBJ1-1; no reliable D call. Germline V CDR1 and CDR2: MNHEY, SMNVEV (reference sequence). Trimming took 3 bases from V and 0 from J, leaving 8 bases between them. This CDR3 contains 14 residues. The CDR3 region is CASSFQALNTEAFF. DNA for the CDR3: TGTGCCAGCAGTTTCCAAGCTTTGAACACTGAAGCTTTCTTT.

The V gene is TRBV14, the J gene TRBJ2-5, with D tentatively TRBD1 (5 bases). In germline, CDR1 is SGHDN, CDR2 FVKESK. Trimming removed 5 bases at V and 5 bases at J, with 18 bases between. CDR3 length: 15 residues. This CDR3 reads CASSGAGTLIETQYF. The CDR3 bases are TGTGCCAGCAGCGGGGCAGGTACTCTGATTGAGACCCAGTACTTC.

This rearrangement joins TRBV19 to TRBJ2-3; D gene uncertain. From germline, CDR1 is LNHDA and CDR2 SQIVND (reference sequence). The CDR3 covers 14 residues. V was pared by 4 bases and J by 0 bases, with 8 bases between. CDR3 bases: TGTGCCAGTAGTAGCACTCACAGCACAGATACGCAGTATTTT. The encoded protein is CASSSTHSTDTQYF.

This chain links TRBV7-8 with TRBJ1-2; D is undetermined. Per germline, CDR1 SGHVS and CDR2 FQNEAQ. Deletions cut 5 bases from V and 8 bases from J, with 15 bases between. The CDR3 sequence is 13 residues long. The CDR3 loop is CASSLEVLRGYTF. The CDR3 DNA follows: TGTGCCAGCAGCCTGGAGGTTTTGCGGGGCTACACCTTC.

CDR3 nucleotide sequence: TGCGCCAGCAGCTTACTTCCAGAGGGTCAGGAGCAGTACTTC. The encoded protein is CASSLLPEGQEQYF. The gene calls are TRBV5-1 and TRBJ2-7; D might be TRBD2 (5 bases). The V gene lost 2 bases and the J gene lost 7 bases, with 16 bases spanning the gap. Looked up from germline, CDR1 is SGHRS and CDR2 is YFSETQ. The CDR3 consists of 14 residues.

The chain has TRBV4-2 and TRBJ2-5; 9 bases align to TRBD1. The CDR3 loop spans 14 amino acids. CDR1 and CDR2 (germline): LGHNA, YNFKEQ. Unmatched junction bases numbered 3, after V lost 5 bases and J lost 2 bases. CDR3 loop: CASSYGTGQETQYF. CDR3 DNA sequence: TGTGCCAGCAGCTACGGGACAGGGCAAGAGACCCAGTACTTC.

The rearrangement joins TRBV28 to TRBJ1-2; D is ambiguous. The CDR3 runs 12 residues. Germline-derived CDR1 and CDR2 are MDHEN and SYDVKM. V was cut by 2 bases and J by 8 bases, with 9 bases left in between. The CDR3 region has the DNA TGTGCCAGCAGTTTAGGGCCTTGGGGCTACACCTTC. Protein product: CASSLGPWGYTF.

This clone was detected only once. This sequence joins TRBV11-2 and TRBJ2-7; no clear D. This CDR3 has 14 residues. Per the germline V gene, CDR1 is SGHAT and CDR2 is FQNNGV. Trimming left V 0 bases short and J 2 bases short, with 8 bases between. DNA of the CDR3: TGTGCCAGCAGCTTAGATCTTCAGACCTACGAGCAGTACTTC. This codes for CASSLDLQTYEQYF.

The rearrangement uses TRBV9 and TRBJ2-1, with 12 bases matching TRBD2. The trim removed 0 bases at V and 3 bases at J, leaving 16 bases unmatched. The V gene's germline CDR1 is SGDLS and CDR2 YYNGEE. This CDR3 comprises 21 residues. This chain's CDR3 is CASSVGRRDTSGRIYYNEQFF. The CDR3 DNA follows: TGTGCCAGCAGCGTAGGACGCCGAGACACTAGCGGGAGGATTTACTACAATGAGCAGTTCTTC.

This chain connects TRBV7-2 to TRBJ2-3, with D tentatively TRBD2 (7 bases). From germline, CDR1 is SGHTA and CDR2 FQGNSA. The length of the CDR3 is 14 residues. V lost 6 bases to trimming and J lost 4 bases, with 14 bases between them. The CDR3 bases are TGTGCCAGCAGTGCCTGGGGGGGCTCAGATACGCAGTATTTT. Translated: CASSAWGGSDTQYF.

This rearrangement joins TRBV9 to TRBJ2-7, with 11 bases lining up with TRBD2. Germline V gene lookup returns CDR1 SGDLS and CDR2 YYNGEE. The CDR3 is made up of 14 amino acids. V trimming: 4 bases; J trimming: 4 bases; junction bases outside the gene matches: 4. CDR3 residues: CASSSTSGSYEQYF. In DNA, the CDR3 is TGTGCCAGCAGCTCCACTAGCGGGAGTTACGAGCAGTACTTC.

The table lists this clone with a count of one. Other DNA sequences in this specimen translate into the identical CDR3. V gene TRBV9 combines with J gene TRBJ1-2, with 9 bases matching TRBD1. Per the germline V gene, CDR1 is SGDLS and CDR2 is YYNGEE. The CDR3 covers 14 residues. V was clipped by 3 bases and J by 2 bases; unmatched bases: 2. CDR3 protein: CASSAGQGNYGYTF. CDR3 nucleotides: TGTGCCAGCAGCGCCGGACAGGGGAACTATGGCTACACCTTC.

The chain employs TRBV30 and TRBJ2-5; no clear D. Looked up from germline, CDR1 is GTSNPN and CDR2 is SVGIG (reference sequence). The CDR3 consists of 13 residues. V was trimmed by 0 bases and J by 3 bases, leaving 8 bases between them. This CDR3 reads CAWSVMHEETQYF. CDR3 DNA sequence: TGTGCCTGGAGTGTAATGCATGAAGAGACCCAGTACTTC.

As regards this clone: An end of the junction differs from the germline gene, which may be a read error. The V call is TRBV6-5, the J call TRBJ2-7; TRBD1 agrees at 7 bases. CDR1 and CDR2 (germline): MNHEY, SVGAGI. The CDR3 covers 12 residues. CDR3 region: CASSSGPGTETF. The CDR3 region has the DNA TGTGCCAGCAGTTCCGGTCCCGGGACAGAGACCTTC.

The rearrangement links TRBV6-1 to TRBJ1-3; D call uncertain. The CDR3 spans 13 residues. With 3 bases removed from V and 7 bases from J, the gap between germline ends came to 10 bases. Germline V gene lookup returns CDR1 MNHNS and CDR2 SASEGT. CDR3 DNA sequence: TGTGCCAGCAGTGAGACCTTGGGGAACACCATATATTTT. Encoded protein: CASSETLGNTIYF.

In regard to this clone: The sample holds other DNA sequences that translate to the same CDR3. The V and J genes are TRBV2 and TRBJ2-7, with D maybe TRBD2 (5 bases). The CDR3 has 14 amino acids. Germline CDR1 reads SNHLY; CDR2 reads FYNNEI. Trimming shortened V by 4 bases and J by 4 bases, and 14 bases separated the two germline ends. CDR3 sequence: CASSASTGSYEQYF. The CDR3 nucleotides read TGTGCCAGCAGTGCTTCCACGGGGAGTTACGAGCAGTACTTC.

The chain joins TRBV19 to TRBJ1-5; a possible D gene is TRBD1 (5 bases). The germline V gene has CDR1 LNHDA and CDR2 SQIVND (reference sequence). V was cut by 0 bases and J by 5 bases, with 14 bases left in between. CDR3 length: 16 amino acids. CDR3 sequence reads: CASSIDRRGGDQPQHF. The CDR3 nucleotides are TGTGCCAGTAGTATAGATCGGAGGGGCGGAGATCAGCCCCAGCATTTT.

The chain combines TRBV20-1 with TRBJ2-3; no firm D call. Trimming stripped 4 bases from V and 1 base from J, with 3 bases between. Germline V gives CDR1 DFQATT, CDR2 SNEGSKA (reference sequence). This CDR3 comprises 11 residues. Written as DNA, the CDR3 is TGCAGTGCTAAGGGCACAGATACGCAGTATTTT. This codes for CSAKGTDTQYF.

The chain recombines TRBV6-1 with TRBJ1-2, with D unclear. CDR1 is MNHNS, CDR2 SASEGT, per germline. Trimming left V 1 base short and J 8 bases short, with 5 bases between. This CDR3 spans 11 amino acids. CDR3: CASSEVEGYTF. DNA for the CDR3: TGTGCCAGCAGTGAAGTAGAAGGCTACACCTTC.

V gene TRBV13 combines with J gene TRBJ2-3; 8 bases are shared with TRBD2. Germline lookup yields CDR1 PRHDT and CDR2 FYEKMQ (reference sequence). V trimming: 6 bases; J trimming: 1 base; junction bases outside the gene matches: 6. There are 15 residues in the CDR3. CDR3 residues: CASSCTSGRTDTQYF. The CDR3 nucleotides are TGTGCCAGCAGTTGCACTAGCGGACGCACAGATACGCAGTATTTT. The full variable domain, its missing parts supplied by reference TRBV13 and TRBJ2-3, is AAGVIQSPRHLIKEKRETATLKCYPIPRHDTVYWYQQGPGQDPQFLISFYEKMQSDKGSIPDRFSAQQFSDYHSELNMSSLELGDSALYFCASSCTSGRTDTQYFGPGTRLTVL.

This clone was seen a single time. The chain employs TRBV2 and TRBJ2-5, with D possibly being TRBD1 (5 bases). Germline CDR1 SNHLY, CDR2 FYNNEI. Between the trimmed V and J ends, which lost 2 bases and 5 bases, there was a span of 21 bases. The CDR3 length is 17 residues. The CDR3 DNA sequence: TGTGCCAGCAGTGAAATCGCAGGGCCCGACCTCGGCGAGACCCAGTACTTC. Translating gives CASSEIAGPDLGETQYF.

This chain connects TRBV5-4 to TRBJ2-7; 7 bases fit TRBD1. V shed 0 bases, J shed 9 bases, and the junction held 6 bases outside the gene matches. Germline loops: CDR1 SGHNT, CDR2 YYREEE (reference sequence). The CDR3 has 13 residues. The CDR3 bases are TGTGCCAGCAGCTTGGTTAGGGACAGCCGGCAGTACTTC. As protein: CASSLVRDSRQYF.

The chain combines TRBV5-1 with TRBJ2-3, with TRBD2 matching over 16 bases. After removal of 3 bases from V and 4 bases from J, the junction contained 5 bases not matched to a gene. The V gene's germline CDR1 is SGHRS and CDR2 YFSETQ. CDR3 length: 17 residues. This CDR3 reads CASSSTGLAGGADTQYF. Written as DNA, the CDR3 is TGCGCCAGCAGCTCTACGGGACTAGCGGGAGGGGCAGATACGCAGTATTTT.